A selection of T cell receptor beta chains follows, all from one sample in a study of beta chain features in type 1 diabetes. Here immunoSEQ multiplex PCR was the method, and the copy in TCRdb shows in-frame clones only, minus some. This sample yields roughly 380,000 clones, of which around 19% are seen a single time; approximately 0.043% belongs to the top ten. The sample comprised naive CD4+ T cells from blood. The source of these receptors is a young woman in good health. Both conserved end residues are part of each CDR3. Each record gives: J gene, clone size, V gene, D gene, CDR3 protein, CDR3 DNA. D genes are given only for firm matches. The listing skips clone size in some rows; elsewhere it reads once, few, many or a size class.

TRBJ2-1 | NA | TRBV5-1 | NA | CASSQGSYNEQFF | TGCGCCAGCAGCCAGGGTTCCTACAATGAGCAGTTCTTC
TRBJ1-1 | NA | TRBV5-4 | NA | CASSLRGNTEAFF | TGTGCCAGCAGCCTGAGAGGGAACACTGAAGCTTTCTTT
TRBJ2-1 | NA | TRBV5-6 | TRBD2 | CASSLATSGSGRAGEQFF | TGTGCCAGCAGCTTGGCCACTAGCGGGAGTGGTCGAGCTGGTGAGCAGTTCTTC
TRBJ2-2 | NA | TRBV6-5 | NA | CASSSPVGGELFF | TGTGCCAGCAGTAGCCCGGTTGGCGGGGAGCTGTTTTTT
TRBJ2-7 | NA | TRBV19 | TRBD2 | CASSIIAGVLSYEQYF | TGTGCCAGTAGTATCATAGCGGGAGTCCTCTCCTACGAGCAGTACTTC
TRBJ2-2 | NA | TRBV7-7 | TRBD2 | CASSQSGMNTGELFF | TGTGCTAGCAGTCAAAGCGGGATGAACACCGGGGAGCTGTTTTTT
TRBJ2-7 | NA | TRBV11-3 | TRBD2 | CASSLAVGRASNEQYF | TGTGCCAGCAGCTTAGCGGTCGGGAGGGCCTCCAACGAGCAGTACTTC
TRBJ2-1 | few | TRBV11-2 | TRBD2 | CASSNGLAGHNEQFF | TGTGCCAGCAGCAACGGACTAGCGGGACACAATGAGCAGTTCTTC
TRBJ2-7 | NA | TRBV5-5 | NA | CASSPRTAWEQYF | TGTGCCAGCAGCCCACGGACAGCTTGGGAGCAGTACTTC
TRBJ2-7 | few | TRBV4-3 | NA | CASSQDPGGGYEQYF | TGCGCCAGCAGCCAAGATCCAGGTGGGGGGTACGAGCAGTACTTC
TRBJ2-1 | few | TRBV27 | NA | CASSLSQRTLTSRSHNEQFF | TGTGCCAGCAGTTTATCCCAGCGCACCCTCACTAGTAGGAGCCACAATGAGCAGTTCTTC
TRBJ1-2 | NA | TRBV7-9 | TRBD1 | CASSAGDSPNTF | TGTGCCAGCAGCGCCGGGGACAGTCCTAACACCTTC
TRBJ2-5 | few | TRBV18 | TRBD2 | CASSVAGNQETQYF | TGTGCCAGCTCGGTAGCGGGGAATCAAGAGACCCAGTACTTC
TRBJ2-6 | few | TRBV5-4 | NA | CASSPGNSGANVLTF | TGTGCCAGCAGCCCAGGGAACTCTGGGGCCAACGTCCTGACTTTC
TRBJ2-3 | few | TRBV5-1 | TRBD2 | CASRPRGVAGGPRTDTQYF | TGCGCCAGCCGGCCCCGGGGAGTAGCGGGAGGGCCGAGGACAGATACGCAGTATTTT
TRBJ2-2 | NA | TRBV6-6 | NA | CASSANTGELFF | TGTGCCAGCAGCGCGAACACCGGGGAGCTGTTTTTT
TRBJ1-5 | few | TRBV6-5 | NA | CASRAGMQSWQPQHF | TGTGCCAGCAGGGCAGGGATGCAGTCGTGGCAGCCCCAGCATTTT
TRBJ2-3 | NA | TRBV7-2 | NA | CASSLRRRDTQYF | TGTGCCAGCAGCTTGCGACGGAGAGATACGCAGTATTTT
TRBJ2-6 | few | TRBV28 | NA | CASSLQGTGANVLTF | TGTGCCAGCAGTTTACAGGGGACTGGGGCCAACGTCCTGACTTTC
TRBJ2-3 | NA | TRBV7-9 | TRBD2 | CASRQPGLATNTQYF | TGTGCCAGCAGGCAACCGGGACTAGCTACTAATACGCAGTATTTT
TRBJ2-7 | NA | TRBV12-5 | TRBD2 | CASGLTLAGEYEQYF | TGTGCTAGTGGTTTGACCCTAGCGGGAGAATACGAGCAGTACTTC
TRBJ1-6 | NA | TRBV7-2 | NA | CASSPNFNGALHF | TGTGCCAGCAGCCCGAACTTCAACGGGGCCCTCCACTTT
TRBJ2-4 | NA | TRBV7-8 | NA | CASALAKNIQYF | TGTGCCAGCGCGTTAGCCAAAAACATTCAGTACTTC
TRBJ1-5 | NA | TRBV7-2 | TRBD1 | CASSFGQGGQPQHF | TGTGCCAGCAGCTTCGGACAGGGAGGTCAGCCCCAGCATTTT
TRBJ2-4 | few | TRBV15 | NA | CATSRGEAGDQNIQYF | TGTGCCACCAGCAGAGGTGAAGCCGGGGATCAAAACATTCAGTACTTC
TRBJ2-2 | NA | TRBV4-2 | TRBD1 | CASSQAGRDRGYDTGELFF | TGTGCCAGCAGCCAAGCGGGTCGAGACAGGGGGTACGACACCGGGGAGCTGTTTTTT
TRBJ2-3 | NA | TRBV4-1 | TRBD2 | CASSQELAGGPSTQYF | TGCGCCAGCAGCCAAGAACTAGCGGGGGGGCCGAGTACGCAGTATTTT
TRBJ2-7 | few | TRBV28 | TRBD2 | CASSLASGGNYEQYF | TGTGCCAGCAGTTTAGCTAGCGGGGGGAACTACGAGCAGTACTTC
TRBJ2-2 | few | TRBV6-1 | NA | CASSLRTTRGELFF | TGTGCCAGCAGTCTCAGAACGACGCGGGGGGAGCTGTTTTTT